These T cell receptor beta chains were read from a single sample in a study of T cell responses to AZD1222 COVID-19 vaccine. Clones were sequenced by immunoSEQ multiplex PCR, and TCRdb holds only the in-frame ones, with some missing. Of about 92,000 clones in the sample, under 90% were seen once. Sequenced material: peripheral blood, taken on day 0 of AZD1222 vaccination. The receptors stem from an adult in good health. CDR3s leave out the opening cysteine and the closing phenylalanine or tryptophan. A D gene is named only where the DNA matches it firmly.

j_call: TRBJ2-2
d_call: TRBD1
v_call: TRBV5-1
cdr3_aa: ASSSLQGASGELF

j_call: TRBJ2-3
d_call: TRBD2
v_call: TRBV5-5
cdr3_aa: ASSLATSESTDTQY

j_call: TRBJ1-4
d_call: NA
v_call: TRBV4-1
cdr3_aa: ASSQEPGDEKLF

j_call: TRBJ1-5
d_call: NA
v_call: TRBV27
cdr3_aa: ASSSSGGSNQPQH

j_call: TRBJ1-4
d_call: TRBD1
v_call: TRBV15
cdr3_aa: ATSRGTGTGEKLF

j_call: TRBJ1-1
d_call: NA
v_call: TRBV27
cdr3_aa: ASSKHGHTEAF

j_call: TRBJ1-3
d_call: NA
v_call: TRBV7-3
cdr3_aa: ASSQSPGPGNTIY

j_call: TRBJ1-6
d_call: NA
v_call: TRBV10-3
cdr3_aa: AISPQSSNSPLH

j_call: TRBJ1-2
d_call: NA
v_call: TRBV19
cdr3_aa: ASSSLGAAEYYGYT

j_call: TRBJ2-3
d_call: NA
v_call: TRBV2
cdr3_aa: ASQTGFSTDTQY